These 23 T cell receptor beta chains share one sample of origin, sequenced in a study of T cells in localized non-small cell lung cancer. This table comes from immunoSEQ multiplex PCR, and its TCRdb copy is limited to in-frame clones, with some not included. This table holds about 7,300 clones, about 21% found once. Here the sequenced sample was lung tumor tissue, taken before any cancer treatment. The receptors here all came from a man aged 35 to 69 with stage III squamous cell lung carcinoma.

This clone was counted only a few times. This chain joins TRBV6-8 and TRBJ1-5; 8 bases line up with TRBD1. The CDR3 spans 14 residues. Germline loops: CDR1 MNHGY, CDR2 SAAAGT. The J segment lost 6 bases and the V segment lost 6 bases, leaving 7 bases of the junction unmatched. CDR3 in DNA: TGTGCCAGCAGGAGGACAGGGAATGGTCAGCCCCAGCATTTT. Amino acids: CASRRTGNGQPQHF.

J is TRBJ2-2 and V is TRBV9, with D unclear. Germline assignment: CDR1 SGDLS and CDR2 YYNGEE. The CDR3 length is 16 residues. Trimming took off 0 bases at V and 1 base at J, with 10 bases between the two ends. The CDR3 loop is CASSVEVQMNTGELFF. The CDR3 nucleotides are TGTGCCAGCAGCGTAGAGGTACAAATGAACACCGGGGAGCTGTTTTTT. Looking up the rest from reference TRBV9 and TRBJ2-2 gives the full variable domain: DSGVTQTPKHLITATGQRVTLRCSPRSGDLSVYWYQQSLDQGLQFLIQYYNGEERAKGNILERFSAQQFPDLHSELNLSSLELGDSALYFCASSVEVQMNTGELFFGEGSRLTVL.

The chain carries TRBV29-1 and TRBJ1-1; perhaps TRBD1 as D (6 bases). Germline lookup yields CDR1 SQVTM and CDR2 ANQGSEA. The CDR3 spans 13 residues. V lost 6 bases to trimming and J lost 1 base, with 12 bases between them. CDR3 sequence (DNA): TGCAGCGTGCAACAGGGAGGGAACACTGAAGCTTTCTTT. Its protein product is CSVQQGGNTEAFF.

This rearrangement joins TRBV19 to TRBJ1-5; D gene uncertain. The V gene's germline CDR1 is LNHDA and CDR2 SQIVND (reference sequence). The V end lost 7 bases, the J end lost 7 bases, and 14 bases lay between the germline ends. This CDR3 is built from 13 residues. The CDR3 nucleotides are TGTGCCAGTACCCTGAGCGGGTTACAGCCCCAGCATTTT. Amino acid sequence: CASTLSGLQPQHF.

CDR3 DNA: TGTGCCAGCAGTTACCAAGGGGGCGGGGTTGAAGCTTTCTTT. The encoded protein is CASSYQGGGVEAFF. The chain uses TRBV6-8 and TRBJ1-1, with 7 bases that match TRBD1. The trim removed 2 bases at V and 7 bases at J, leaving 7 bases unmatched. Germline V gene sequence: CDR1 MNHGY, CDR2 SAAAGT. CDR3 length: 14 amino acids.

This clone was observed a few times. CDR3 DNA: TGTGCCAGCAGCCCGGAACAGGGGGCGGCCTATGGCTACACCTTC. Translated, it gives CASSPEQGAAYGYTF. The V call is TRBV11-3, the J call TRBJ1-2, with 9 bases fitting TRBD1. The germline V gene encodes CDR1 SGHNT and CDR2 YENEEA. This CDR3 comprises 15 residues. The trim removed 5 bases at V and 4 bases at J, leaving 8 bases unmatched. Complete variable domain (other parts from reference TRBV11-3 and TRBJ1-2): EAGVVQSPRYKIIEKKQPVAFWCNPISGHNTLYWYLQNLGQGPELLIRYENEEAVDDSQLPKDRFSAERLKGVDSTLKIQPAELGDSAVYLCASSPEQGAAYGYTFGSGTRLTVV.

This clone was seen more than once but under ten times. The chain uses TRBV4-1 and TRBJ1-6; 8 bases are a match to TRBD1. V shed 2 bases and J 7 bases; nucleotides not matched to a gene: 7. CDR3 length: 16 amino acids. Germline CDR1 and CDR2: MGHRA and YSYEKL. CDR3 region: CASSQYNDRGNSPLHF. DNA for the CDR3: TGCGCCAGCAGCCAATACAACGACAGGGGCAATTCACCCCTCCACTTT.

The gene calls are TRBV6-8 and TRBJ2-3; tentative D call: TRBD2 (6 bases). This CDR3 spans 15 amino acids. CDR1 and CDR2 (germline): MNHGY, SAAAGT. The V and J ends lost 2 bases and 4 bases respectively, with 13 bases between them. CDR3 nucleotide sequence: TGTGCCAGCAGTTACCAGCGGGTTATTTCAGATACGCAGTATTTT. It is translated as CASSYQRVISDTQYF.

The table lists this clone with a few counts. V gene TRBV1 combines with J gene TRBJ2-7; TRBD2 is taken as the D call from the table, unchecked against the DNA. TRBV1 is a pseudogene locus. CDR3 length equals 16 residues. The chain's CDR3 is CASSQVTGTQFYEQYF. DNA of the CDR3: TGCGCCAGCAGCCAGGTCACCGGGACTCAATTCTACGAGCAGTACTTC.

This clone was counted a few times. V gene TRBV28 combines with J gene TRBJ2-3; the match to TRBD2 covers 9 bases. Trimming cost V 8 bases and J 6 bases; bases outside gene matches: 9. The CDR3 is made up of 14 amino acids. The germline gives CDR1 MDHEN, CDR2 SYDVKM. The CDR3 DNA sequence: TGTGCCAGCCGCCCCAGCGGGGGGCGGGATACGCAGTATTTT. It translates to CASRPSGGRDTQYF. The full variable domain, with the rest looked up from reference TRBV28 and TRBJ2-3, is DVKVTQSSRYLVKRTGEKVFLECVQDMDHENMFWYRQDPGLGLRLIYFSYDVKMKEKGDIPEGYSVSREKKERFSLILESASTNQTSMYLCASRPSGGRDTQYFGPGTRLTVL.

The CDR3 reads CASSPPGGYGYTF. The CDR3 DNA reads TGTGCCAGCTCACCACCCGGGGGATATGGCTACACCTTC. V is TRBV18 and J is TRBJ1-2; possibly TRBD1 for D (5 bases). CDR1 is KGHSH, CDR2 LQKENI, per germline. V lost 0 bases to trimming and J lost 5 bases, with 7 bases between them. The CDR3 consists of 13 residues.

CDR3 sequence: CASSLGGPGELFF. CDR3 bases: TGTGCCAGCAGCTTAGGGGGCCCCGGGGAGCTGTTTTTT. V and J are TRBV13 and TRBJ2-2; D is uncertain. Deletions cut 0 bases from V and 6 bases from J, with 5 bases between. The germline V gene has CDR1 PRHDT and CDR2 FYEKMQ (reference sequence). The CDR3 runs 13 residues.

CDR3 residues: CAWSVRDPDTQYF. In nucleotides, the CDR3 is TGTGCCTGGAGTGTACGGGATCCAGATACGCAGTATTTT. V gene TRBV30 combines with J gene TRBJ2-3, with D perhaps TRBD2 (5 bases). The CDR3 runs to 13 residues. Germline loops: CDR1 GTSNPN, CDR2 SVGIG (reference sequence). Trimming left V 0 bases short and J 4 bases short, with 8 bases between. Together with reference TRBV30 and TRBJ2-3, the CDR3 gives the full variable domain: SQTIHQWPATLVQPVGSPLSLECTVEGTSNPNLYWYRQAAGRGLQLLFYSVGIGQISSEVPQNLSASRPQDRQFILSSKKLLLSDSGFYLCAWSVRDPDTQYFGPGTRLTVL.

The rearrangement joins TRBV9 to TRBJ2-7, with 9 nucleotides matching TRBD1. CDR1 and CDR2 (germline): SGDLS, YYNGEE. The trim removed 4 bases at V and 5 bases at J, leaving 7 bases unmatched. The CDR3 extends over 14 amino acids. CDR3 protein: CASSPRTGVHEQYF. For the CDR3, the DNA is TGTGCCAGCAGCCCCAGGACAGGGGTCCACGAGCAGTACTTC.

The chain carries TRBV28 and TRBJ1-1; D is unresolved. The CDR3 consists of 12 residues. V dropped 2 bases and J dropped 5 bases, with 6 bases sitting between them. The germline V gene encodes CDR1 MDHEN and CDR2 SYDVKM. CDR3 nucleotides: TGTGCCAGCAGTTTAAAGGATACTGAAGCTTTCTTT. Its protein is CASSLKDTEAFF.

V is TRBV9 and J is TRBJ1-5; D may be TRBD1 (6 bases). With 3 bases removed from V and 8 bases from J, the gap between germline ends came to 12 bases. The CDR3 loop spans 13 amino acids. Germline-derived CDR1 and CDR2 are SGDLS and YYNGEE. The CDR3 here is CASSDRASEPQHF. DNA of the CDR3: TGTGCCAGCAGCGACAGGGCTTCTGAGCCCCAGCATTTT.

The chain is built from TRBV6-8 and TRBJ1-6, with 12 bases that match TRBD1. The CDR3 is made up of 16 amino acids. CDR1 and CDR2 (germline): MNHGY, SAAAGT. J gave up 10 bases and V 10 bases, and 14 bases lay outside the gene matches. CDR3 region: CAIIPGQGALGSPLHF. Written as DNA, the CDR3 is TGTGCCATCATTCCGGGACAGGGGGCGTTGGGCTCACCCCTCCACTTT.

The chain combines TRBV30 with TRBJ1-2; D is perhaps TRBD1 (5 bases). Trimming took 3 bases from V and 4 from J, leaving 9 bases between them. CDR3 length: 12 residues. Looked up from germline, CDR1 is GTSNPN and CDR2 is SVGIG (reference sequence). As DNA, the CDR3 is TGTGCCTGGAGCTTCGGGGGCTATGGCTACACCTTC. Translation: CAWSFGGYGYTF.

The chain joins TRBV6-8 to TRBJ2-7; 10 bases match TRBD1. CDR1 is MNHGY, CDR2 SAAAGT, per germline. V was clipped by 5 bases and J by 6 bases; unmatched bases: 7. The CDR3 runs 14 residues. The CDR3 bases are TGTGCCAGCAGTGAGACAGGGGGCGGAGGCGAGCAGTACTTC. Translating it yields CASSETGGGGEQYF.

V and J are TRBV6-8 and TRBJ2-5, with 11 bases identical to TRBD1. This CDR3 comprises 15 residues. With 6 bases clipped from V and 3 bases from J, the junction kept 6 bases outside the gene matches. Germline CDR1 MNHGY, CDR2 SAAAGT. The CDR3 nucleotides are TGTGCCAGCAGCCGGACAGGGGGCTGGGAAGAGACCCAGTACTTC. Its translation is CASSRTGGWEETQYF.

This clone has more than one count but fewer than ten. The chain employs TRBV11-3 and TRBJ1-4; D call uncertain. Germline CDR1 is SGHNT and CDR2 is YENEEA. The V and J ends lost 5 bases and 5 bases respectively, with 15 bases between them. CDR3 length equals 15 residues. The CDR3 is CASSTHPSSNEKLFF. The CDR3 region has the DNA TGTGCCAGCAGCACTCATCCGAGCTCCAATGAAAAACTGTTTTTT.

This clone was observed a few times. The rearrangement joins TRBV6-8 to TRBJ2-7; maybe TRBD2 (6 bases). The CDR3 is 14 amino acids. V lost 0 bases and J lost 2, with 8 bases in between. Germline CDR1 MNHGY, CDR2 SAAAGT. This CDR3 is CASSYSRGAYEQYF. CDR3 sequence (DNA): TGTGCCAGCAGTTACTCGCGGGGAGCCTACGAGCAGTACTTC.

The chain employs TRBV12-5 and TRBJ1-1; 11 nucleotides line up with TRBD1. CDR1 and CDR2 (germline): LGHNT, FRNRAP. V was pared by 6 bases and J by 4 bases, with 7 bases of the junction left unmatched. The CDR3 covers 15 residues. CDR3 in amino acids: CASGRTGGGGTEAFF. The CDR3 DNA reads TGTGCTAGTGGCCGGACAGGGGGCGGGGGCACTGAAGCTTTCTTT.